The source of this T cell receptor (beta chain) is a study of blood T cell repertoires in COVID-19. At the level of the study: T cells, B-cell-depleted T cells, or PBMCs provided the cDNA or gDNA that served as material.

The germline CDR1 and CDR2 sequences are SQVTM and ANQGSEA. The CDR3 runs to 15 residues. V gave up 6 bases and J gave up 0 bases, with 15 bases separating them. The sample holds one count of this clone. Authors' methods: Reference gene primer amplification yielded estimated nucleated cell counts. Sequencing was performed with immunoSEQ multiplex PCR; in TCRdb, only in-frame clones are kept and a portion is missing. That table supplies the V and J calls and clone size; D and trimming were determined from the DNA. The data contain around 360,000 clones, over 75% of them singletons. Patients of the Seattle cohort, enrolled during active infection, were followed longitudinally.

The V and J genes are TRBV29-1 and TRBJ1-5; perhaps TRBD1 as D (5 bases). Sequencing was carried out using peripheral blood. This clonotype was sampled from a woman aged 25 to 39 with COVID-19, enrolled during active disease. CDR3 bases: TGCAGCGTCGCCTACTCGGGGGATAGCAATCAGCCCCAGCATTTT. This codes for CSVAYSGDSNQPQHF.